A single sample gave rise to the 6 T cell receptor beta chains below, sequenced in a study of T cell responses to AZD1222 COVID-19 vaccine. Generated by immunoSEQ multiplex PCR, the TCRdb table keeps only in-frame clones and is missing some. There are 170,000 or so clones in the sample; approximately 86% occur only once, and approximately 10% lies in the top ten. This sample comprised peripheral blood, obtained 28 days after the second AZD1222 dose. The source is an adult who received the AZD1222 COVID-19 vaccine.

This sequence joins TRBV19 and TRBJ2-7; D perhaps matches TRBD1 (6 bases). This CDR3 is 14 amino acids long. The V end was cut by 4 bases, the J end by 3 bases, with 13 bases between. Per the germline V gene, CDR1 is LNHDA and CDR2 is SQIVND (reference sequence). In DNA, the CDR3 is TGTGCCAGTAGTACCCAGGCACAGGGCTACGAGCAGTACTTC. Its translation is CASSTQAQGYEQYF. Looking up the rest from reference TRBV19 and TRBJ2-7 gives the full variable domain: DGGITQSPKYLFRKEGQNVTLSCEQNLNHDAMYWYRQDPGQGLRLIYYSQIVNDFQKGDIAEGYSVSREKKESFPLTVTSAQKNPTAFYLCASSTQAQGYEQYFGPGTRLTVT.

The V gene is TRBV5-1, the J gene TRBJ1-4; D gene uncertain. This CDR3 has 16 residues. Trimming removed 0 bases at V and 5 bases at J, with 14 bases between. Germline V CDR1 and CDR2: SGHRS, YFSETQ. CDR3 residues: CASSLADQTSNEKLFF. The CDR3 DNA reads TGCGCCAGCAGCTTGGCTGATCAGACTTCAAATGAAAAACTGTTTTTT.

The CDR3 reads CASSEDRGIGSPLHF. CDR3 nucleotides: TGTGCCAGCAGTGAAGACCGGGGAATCGGTTCACCCCTCCACTTT. The chain joins TRBV2 to TRBJ1-6; D not certain. Trimming took off 1 base at V and 9 bases at J, with 13 bases between the two ends. Germline CDR1 reads SNHLY; CDR2 reads FYNNEI. The CDR3 is 15 residues long.

The chain couples TRBV5-1 to TRBJ1-2; D possibly corresponds to TRBD1 (6 bases). V lost 2 bases and J lost 2, with 10 bases in between. Germline V lookup: CDR1 SGHRS, CDR2 YFSETQ. This CDR3 spans 14 amino acids. CDR3 sequence reads: CASSLPGENYGYTF. DNA of the CDR3: TGCGCCAGCAGCTTACCAGGGGAGAACTATGGCTACACCTTC.

The DNA of the CDR3 is TGTGCCAGCAGCTTAGGCGGGGAGTACAATGAGCAGTTCTTC. Translated, it gives CASSLGGEYNEQFF. V usage is TRBV7-6 and J usage is TRBJ2-1; a possible D gene is TRBD2 (6 bases). The CDR3 has 14 amino acids. Germline V gene lookup returns CDR1 SGHVS and CDR2 FNYEAQ. Deletions cut 1 base from V and 4 bases from J, with 8 bases between.

The chain is built from TRBV7-8 and TRBJ1-6; 8 bases are a match to TRBD1. Germline V gene sequence: CDR1 SGHVS, CDR2 FQNEAQ. V shed 5 bases and J 2 bases; nucleotides not matched to a gene: 5. The CDR3 has 16 residues. This CDR3 reads CASSPRQGTYNSPLHF. Here the CDR3 DNA reads TGTGCCAGCAGCCCGAGACAGGGGACCTATAATTCACCCCTCCACTTT.